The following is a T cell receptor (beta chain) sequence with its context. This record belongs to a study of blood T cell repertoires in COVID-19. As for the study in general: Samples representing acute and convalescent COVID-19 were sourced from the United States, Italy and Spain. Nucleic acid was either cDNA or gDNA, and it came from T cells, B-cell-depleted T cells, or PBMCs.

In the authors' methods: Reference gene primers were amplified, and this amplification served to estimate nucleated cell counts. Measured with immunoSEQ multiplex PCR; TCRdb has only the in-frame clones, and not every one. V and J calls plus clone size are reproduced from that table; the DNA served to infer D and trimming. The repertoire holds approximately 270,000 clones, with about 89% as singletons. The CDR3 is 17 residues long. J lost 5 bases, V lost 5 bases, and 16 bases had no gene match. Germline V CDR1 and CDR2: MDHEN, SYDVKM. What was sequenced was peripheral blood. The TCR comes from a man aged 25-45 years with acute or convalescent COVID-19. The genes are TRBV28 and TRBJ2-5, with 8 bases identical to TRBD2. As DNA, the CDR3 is TGTGCCAGCAGTCGGGGCTTAATTAGCGGGATGGGGGAGACCCAGTACTTC. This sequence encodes CASSRGLISGMGETQYF.